The clone carrying this T cell receptor (beta chain) was observed many times. Its antigen is not known. The data belong to a study of neurological immune-mediated disorders. Sequencing runs each generated in excess of 190 million TCR-beta sequences derived from 15-18 subjects. One entry per CDR3 protein, called by TCRdb with MiXCR from the 5' RACE reads. The sample records about 59,000 distinct CDR3 sequences, roughly 12% being singletons. General study results and limits: Among expanded clones, no CDR3 amino acid sequences were shared across subjects, a pattern suggesting private repertoires in all groups. Multiple sclerosis patients had less TCR clonal expansion than even healthy controls, unlike HTLV-1-associated myelopathy.

V was pared by 1 base and J by 0 bases, with 11 bases between. The length of the CDR3 is 16 residues. Looked up from germline, CDR1 is MDHEN and CDR2 is SYDVKM. Sample: PBMCs. The V gene is TRBV28, the J gene TRBJ2-3, with D hard to call. The receptor was isolated from a woman in her sixties or seventies with HTLV-1-associated myelopathy (HAM/TSP). CDR3 region: CASSLLWSASTDTQYF. The CDR3 DNA reads as TGTGCCAGCAGTTTATTGTGGTCGGCTAGCACAGATACGCAGTATTTT. The whole variable domain, filled in from reference TRBV28 and TRBJ2-3, reads DVKVTQSSRYLVKRTGEKVFLECVQDMDHENMFWYRQDPGLGLRLIYFSYDVKMKEKGDIPEGYSVSREKKERFSLILESASTNQTSMYLCASSLLWSASTDTQYFGPGTRLTVL.